The source of this T cell receptor (beta chain) is a study of CD4 T cells in relation to SARS-CoV-2 and coronaviruses. About the research overall: After roughly 11 days of antigen culture, PBMC TCR beta CDR3s were sequenced.

In the case of this clone: The antigen is not known.

Trimming took 6 bases from V and 3 from J; bases not matched to a gene: 10. Germline values: CDR1 MNHEY, CDR2 SVGEGT. CDR3 length equals 16 residues. Profiled with immunoSEQ multiplex PCR; TCRdb holds only in-frame clones, not every one. The sample yields over 20,000 clones, 60% to 75% seen once. CD4+ T cells from unexposed donors were obtained before the COVID-19 pandemic (2011-2018). CD4+ T cells were isolated from the cells after around 10 days of culture. Testing used SARS-CoV-2 S/N and four cold-coronavirus spikes on unexposed-donor CD4+ T cells, cells permitting. Sequenced: CD4+ T cells from PBMCs, cultured in vitro. This receptor was obtained from a human donor in good health. The gene calls are TRBV6-2 or TRBV6-3 and TRBJ2-7; 11 bases align to TRBD1. The CDR3 DNA follows: TGTGCCAGCAGCCTACCCGGGACAGGGGGACTCTACGAGCAGTACTTC. Protein sequence: CASSLPGTGGLYEQYF.